This TCR beta chain was obtained from a study of cytomegalovirus exposure and HLA in healthy donors. Study results and caveats: One variant, a missense change in DCLRE1C, was linked in a later analysis to TCR beta V- and J-gene trimming. Information on immune exposure was restricted to one variable (CMV serostatus).

This PCR relied on a set of 60 Vbeta primers and 13 Jbeta primers. Repertoires were generated with immunoSEQ multiplex PCR, while TCRdb's copy carries only in-frame clones and drops some. In the table there are about 130,000 clones, 70% to 80% of which are singletons. Germline trimming cut 2 bases from V and 6 bases from J; bases unmatched to any gene: 9. Germline V gene sequence: CDR1 MNHNY, CDR2 SVGAGI (reference sequence). The CDR3 sequence is 16 residues long. About this clone itself: Its specificity is unknown.

V gene TRBV6-6 combines with J gene TRBJ2-2; 7 positions agree with TRBD2. This receptor was identified in a man aged 45-65 years in good health and CMV-seronegative. The material sequenced was PBMCs. As DNA, the CDR3 is TGTGCCAGCAGTTACCCACTAGCGAGAGGACCCGGGGAGCTGTTTTTT. As protein: CASSYPLARGPGELFF.